The rows below give T cell receptor beta chains drawn from one sample of a study of T cell responses to AZD1222 COVID-19 vaccine. Sequencing used immunoSEQ multiplex PCR; TCRdb keeps in-frame clones, though not all of them. The table lists 110,000 or so clones, about 90% of them singletons. Sequenced material: peripheral blood, taken on day 0 of AZD1222 vaccination. The receptors here all came from an adult in good health. Both conserved end residues are part of each CDR3. Clone size is stated in some rows and not others, as once, few, many or a class when expanded.

v_call,clone_size,j_call,cdr3_aa
TRBV11-2,NA,TRBJ1-6,CASSLTSGGSPLHF
TRBV7-2,NA,TRBJ2-5,CASSLSGSWETQYF
TRBV11-3,NA,TRBJ2-3,CASSFGGTSTDTQYF
TRBV3-1/TRBV3-2,NA,TRBJ1-4,CASSQDHVGLEEKLFF
TRBV9,once,TRBJ1-4,CASSVVGGEKLFF
TRBV5-1,NA,TRBJ2-5,CASRKAADQETQYF
TRBV27,NA,TRBJ2-1,CASSDTAGTATHNEQFF
TRBV27,NA,TRBJ1-6,CASSLLSGGSYNSPLHF
TRBV19,NA,TRBJ1-3,CASSTTGGLRSGNTIYF
TRBV6-4,NA,TRBJ1-1,CASRLTGNSAEAFF
TRBV12-3/TRBV12-4,NA,TRBJ1-1,CASSLGGPIEAFF
TRBV27,NA,TRBJ2-7,CASSLTGTSYEQYF
TRBV11-2,NA,TRBJ2-5,CASSQLGLAEGRETQYF
TRBV2,NA,TRBJ1-2,CASSDEASYGYTF
TRBV5-1,NA,TRBJ2-1,CASSWTSGRANEQFF
TRBV3-1/TRBV3-2,NA,TRBJ1-2,CASSPSAAYGYTF
TRBV2,NA,TRBJ1-4,CASSAGLATNEKLFF
TRBV6-5,NA,TRBJ1-3,CASSYGGGPGNTIYF
TRBV6-5,NA,TRBJ1-2,CASNLGGGYTF
TRBV24-1,once,TRBJ2-1,CATSDSGQGNNEQFF
TRBV27,NA,TRBJ1-1,CASSTGMNTEAFF
TRBV30,NA,TRBJ2-3,CAWSLDPGGTDTQYF
TRBV4-3,NA,TRBJ1-4,CASSQPSLTGNNEKLFF
TRBV9,NA,TRBJ1-2,CASSRPDRGIYGYTF